The source of this TCR beta chain is a study of blood T cell repertoires in COVID-19. Study-wide context: The study drew acute and convalescent COVID-19 samples from the United States, Italy and Spain.

Using immunoSEQ multiplex PCR, the repertoire was profiled, and TCRdb retains in-frame clones only, with some absent. Seen here are roughly 80,000 clones, 70% to 90% observed once, and the top ten hold under 5%. CDR3 size: 15 residues. Looked up from germline, CDR1 is SGHAT and CDR2 is FQNNGV. Trimming removed 3 bases from V and 4 bases from J, with 15 bases in between. Sequences were obtained from peripheral blood. The V call is TRBV11-2, the J call TRBJ1-1, with D unresolved. The clonotype was recovered from an elderly woman with active or convalescent COVID-19. For the CDR3, the DNA is TGTGCCAGCAGCTTCGACCGGGCGCGGGGCACTGAAGCTTTCTTT. This gives the protein CASSFDRARGTEAFF.